This TCR beta chain is from a study of yellow fever vaccine responses in identical twins. TCRdb reprocessed the RT-PCR reads via MiXCR and lists one record per CDR3 protein. The sample has about 2,400 distinct CDR3 sequences; 82% are singletons. This CDR3 has 17 residues. J gave up 8 bases and V 3 bases, and 15 bases lay outside the gene matches. CDR1 and CDR2 (germline): KGHSH, LQKENI. The specimen comprised T cells from blood (PBMCs), unsorted or a sorted subset (not recorded which), sampled before or after yellow fever vaccination (not recorded which). V is TRBV18 and J is TRBJ2-1; 8 bases are shared with TRBD1. The receptor was derived from a woman younger than 30 who received the yellow fever vaccine. DNA of the CDR3: TGTGCCAGCTCACCCCCGGGAGCAGGACAGGGTCTCCATGAGCAGTTCTTC. Translating it yields CASSPPGAGQGLHEQFF.